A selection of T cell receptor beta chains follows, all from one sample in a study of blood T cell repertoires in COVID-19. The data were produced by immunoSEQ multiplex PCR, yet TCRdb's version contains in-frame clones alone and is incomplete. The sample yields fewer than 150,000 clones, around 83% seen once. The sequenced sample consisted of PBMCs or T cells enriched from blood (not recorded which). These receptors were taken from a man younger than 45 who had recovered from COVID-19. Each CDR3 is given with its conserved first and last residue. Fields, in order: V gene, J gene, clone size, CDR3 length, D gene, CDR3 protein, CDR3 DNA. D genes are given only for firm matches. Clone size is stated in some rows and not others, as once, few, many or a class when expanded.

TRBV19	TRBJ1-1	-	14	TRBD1	CASGDRGEGTEAFF	TGTGCCAGTGGAGACAGGGGAGAGGGCACTGAAGCTTTCTTT
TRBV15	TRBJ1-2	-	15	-	CATSSVWGRDYGYTF	TGTGCCACCAGCAGTGTGTGGGGCAGGGACTATGGCTACACCTTC
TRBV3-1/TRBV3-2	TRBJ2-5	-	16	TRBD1	CASSLRQGQYQETQYF	TGTGCCAGCAGCCTCCGACAGGGTCAGTACCAAGAGACCCAGTACTTC
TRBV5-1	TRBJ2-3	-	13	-	CASSRESTDTQYF	TGCGCCAGCAGCAGGGAGAGCACAGATACGCAGTATTTT
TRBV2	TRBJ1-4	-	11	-	CASSRFEKLFF	TGTGCCAGCAGTCGGTTCGAAAAACTGTTTTTT
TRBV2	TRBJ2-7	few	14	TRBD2	CASNLAGLTYEQYF	TGTGCCAGCAATTTAGCGGGCCTAACCTACGAGCAGTACTTC
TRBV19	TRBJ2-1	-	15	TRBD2	CASSPGTSGYNEQFF	TGTGCCAGTAGTCCCGGGACTAGCGGATACAATGAGCAGTTCTTC
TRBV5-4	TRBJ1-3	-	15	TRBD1	CASQTGGKSGNTIYF	TGTGCCAGCCAGACAGGGGGCAAATCTGGAAACACCATATATTTT
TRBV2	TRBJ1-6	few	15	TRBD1	CASSHRGADNSPLHF	TGTGCCAGCAGCCACAGGGGCGCCGATAATTCACCCCTCCACTTT
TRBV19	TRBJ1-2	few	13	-	CASRGGAEYGYTF	TGTGCCAGTAGGGGCGGGGCGGAGTATGGCTACACCTTC
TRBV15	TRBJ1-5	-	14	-	CATSSGQRNQPQHF	TGTGCCACCAGCAGCGGACAACGCAATCAGCCCCAGCATTTT
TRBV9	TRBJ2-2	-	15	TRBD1	CASSLTGTGIGELFF	TGTGCCAGCAGTCTTACCGGGACAGGGATCGGGGAGCTGTTTTTT
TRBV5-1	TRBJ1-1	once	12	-	CASGQQNTEAFF	TGCGCCAGCGGACAGCAGAACACTGAAGCTTTCTTT
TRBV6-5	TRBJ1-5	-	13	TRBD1	CASRRDSNQPQHF	TGTGCCAGCAGACGGGACAGTAATCAGCCCCAGCATTTT
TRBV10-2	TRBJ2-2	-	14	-	CASSERQYTGELFF	TGCGCCAGCAGTGAGCGTCAGTACACCGGGGAGCTGTTTTTT
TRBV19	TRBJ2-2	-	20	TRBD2	CASQGLAGYMREWHTGELFF	TGTGCCAGCCAAGGACTAGCGGGATACATGAGGGAATGGCACACCGGGGAGCTGTTTTTT
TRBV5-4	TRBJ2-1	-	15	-	CASSPRREFKNEQFF	TGTGCCAGCAGCCCGAGACGGGAGTTCAAAAATGAGCAGTTCTTC
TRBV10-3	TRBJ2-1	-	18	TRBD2	CAISEGTSGMVGFGEQFF	TGTGCCATCAGTGAGGGGACTAGCGGGATGGTGGGATTCGGGGAGCAGTTCTTC
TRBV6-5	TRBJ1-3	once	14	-	CASSPGSSGNTIYF	TGTGCCAGCAGTCCGGGGAGCTCTGGAAACACCATATATTTT
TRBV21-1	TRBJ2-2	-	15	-	CASSRNPAGTGELFF	TGTGCCAGCAGCCGAAACCCAGCGGGCACCGGGGAGCTGTTTTTT
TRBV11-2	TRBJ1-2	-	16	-	CASSLLSAAGEYGYTF	TGTGCCAGCAGCTTATTATCCGCGGCAGGGGAGTATGGCTACACCTTC
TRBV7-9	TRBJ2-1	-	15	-	CASSLPGGPYNEQFF	TGTGCCAGCAGCTTACCAGGGGGGCCCTACAATGAGCAGTTCTTC
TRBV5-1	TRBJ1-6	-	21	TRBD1	CASSRVTTSPGTGGTNSPLHF	TGCGCCAGCTCCAGGGTTACCACAAGTCCCGGGACAGGGGGTACTAATTCACCCCTCCACTTT
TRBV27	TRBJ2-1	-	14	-	CASSGTPLYNEQFF	TGTGCCAGCAGCGGGACACCGCTCTACAATGAGCAGTTCTTC
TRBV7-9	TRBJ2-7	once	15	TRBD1	CASSLGDSGSGEQYF	TGTGCCAGCAGCTTAGGGGACAGTGGTTCGGGCGAGCAGTACTTC
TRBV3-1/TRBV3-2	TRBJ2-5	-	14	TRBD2	CASSPAGIQETQYF	TGTGCCAGCAGCCCAGCGGGGATCCAAGAGACCCAGTACTTC